This TCR beta chain comes out of a study of breast tumors, draining lymph nodes, adjacent tissues. Samples came from axillary lymph nodes draining the breast cancer. The CDR3 totals 13 residues. Germline V gene data show CDR1 as SGHNT and CDR2 as YYREEE (reference sequence). V was cut by 2 bases and J by 1 base, with 6 bases left in between. Using its own MiXCR run on the multiplex PCR reads, TCRdb lists one record per CDR3 protein. The table lists roughly 130,000 distinct CDR3 sequences, about 20% of them singletons. The chain joins TRBV5-4 to TRBJ1-1; D not resolved. Sequencing used axillary lymph node tissue. This clonotype was sampled from a female donor with breast cancer. Some clones in this sample may be carry-over from other donors' samples. This chain's CDR3 is CASSFKGNTEAFF. CDR3 in DNA: TGTGCCAGCAGCTTTAAGGGGAACACTGAAGCTTTCTTT.